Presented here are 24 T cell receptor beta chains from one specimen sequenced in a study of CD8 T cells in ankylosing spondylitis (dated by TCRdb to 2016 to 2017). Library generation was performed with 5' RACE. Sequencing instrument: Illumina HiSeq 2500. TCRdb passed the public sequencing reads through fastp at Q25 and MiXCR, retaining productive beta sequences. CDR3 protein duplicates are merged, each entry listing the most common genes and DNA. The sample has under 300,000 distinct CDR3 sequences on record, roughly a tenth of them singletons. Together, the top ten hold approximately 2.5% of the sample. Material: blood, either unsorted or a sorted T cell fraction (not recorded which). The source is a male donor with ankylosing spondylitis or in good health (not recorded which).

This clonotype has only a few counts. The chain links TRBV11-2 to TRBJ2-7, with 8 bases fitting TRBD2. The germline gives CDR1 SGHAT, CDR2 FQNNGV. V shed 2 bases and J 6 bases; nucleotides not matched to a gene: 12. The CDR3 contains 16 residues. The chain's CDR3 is CASSLSPGLGGSEQYF. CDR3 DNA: TGTGCCAGCAGCTTATCACCGGGACTAGGTGGCAGCGAGCAGTACTTC.

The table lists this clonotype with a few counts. CDR3 sequence (DNA): TGTGCCAGCAGCTCCGGGTTCAAAAACATTCAGTACTTC. Translated: CASSSGFKNIQYF. This chain links TRBV11-2 with TRBJ2-4; D remains ambiguous. CDR1 is SGHAT, CDR2 FQNNGV, per germline. V lost 4 bases to trimming and J lost 3 bases, with 7 bases between them. The CDR3 totals 13 residues.

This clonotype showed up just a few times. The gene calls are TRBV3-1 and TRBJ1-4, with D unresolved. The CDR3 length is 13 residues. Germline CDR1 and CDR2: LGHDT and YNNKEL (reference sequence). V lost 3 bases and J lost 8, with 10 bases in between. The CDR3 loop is CASSHMGREKLFF. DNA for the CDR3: TGTGCCAGCAGCCACATGGGGAGAGAAAAACTGTTTTTT. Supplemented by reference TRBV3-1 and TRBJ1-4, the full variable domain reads DTAVSQTPKYLVTQMGNDKSIKCEQNLGHDTMYWYKQDSKKFLKIMFSYNNKELIINETVPNRFSPKSPDKAHLNLHINSLELGDSAVYFCASSHMGREKLFFGSGTQLSVL.

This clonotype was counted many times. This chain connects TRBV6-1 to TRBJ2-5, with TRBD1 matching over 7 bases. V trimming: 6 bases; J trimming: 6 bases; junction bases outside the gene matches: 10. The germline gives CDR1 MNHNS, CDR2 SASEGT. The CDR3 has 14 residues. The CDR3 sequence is CASSWAGGSKTQYF. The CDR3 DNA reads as TGTGCCAGCAGCTGGGCAGGGGGTTCGAAGACCCAGTACTTC.

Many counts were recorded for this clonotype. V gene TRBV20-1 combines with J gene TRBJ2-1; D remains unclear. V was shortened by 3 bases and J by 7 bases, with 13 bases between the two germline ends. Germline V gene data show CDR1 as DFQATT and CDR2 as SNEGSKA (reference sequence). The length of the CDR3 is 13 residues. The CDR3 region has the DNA TGCAGTGCTAGGCCGGGTATGGGTAATGAGCAGTTCTTC. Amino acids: CSARPGMGNEQFF.

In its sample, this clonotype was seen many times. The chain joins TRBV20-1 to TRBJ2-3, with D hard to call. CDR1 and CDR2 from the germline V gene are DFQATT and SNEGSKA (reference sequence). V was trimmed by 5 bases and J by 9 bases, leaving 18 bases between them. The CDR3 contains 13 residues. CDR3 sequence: CSAPTPPYPTQYF. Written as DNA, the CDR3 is TGCAGTGCTCCGACCCCTCCCTACCCGACGCAGTATTTT.

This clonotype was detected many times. CDR3 region: CSRTRGDQETQYF. The CDR3 DNA sequence: TGCAGTCGGACTAGGGGGGATCAAGAGACCCAGTACTTC. The chain carries TRBV20-1 and TRBJ2-5, with a possible D match to TRBD2 (7 bases). The CDR3 consists of 13 residues. From germline, CDR1 is DFQATT and CDR2 SNEGSKA (reference sequence). The V and J ends lost 8 bases and 2 bases respectively, with 15 bases between them.

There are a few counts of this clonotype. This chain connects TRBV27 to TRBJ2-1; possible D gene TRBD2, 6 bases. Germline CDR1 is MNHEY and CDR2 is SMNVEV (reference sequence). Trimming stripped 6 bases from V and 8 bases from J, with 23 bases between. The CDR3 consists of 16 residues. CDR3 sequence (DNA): TGTGCCAGCAGGATTACTGGGGGGATGGTAACTGATGAGCAGTTCTTC. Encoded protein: CASRITGGMVTDEQFF.

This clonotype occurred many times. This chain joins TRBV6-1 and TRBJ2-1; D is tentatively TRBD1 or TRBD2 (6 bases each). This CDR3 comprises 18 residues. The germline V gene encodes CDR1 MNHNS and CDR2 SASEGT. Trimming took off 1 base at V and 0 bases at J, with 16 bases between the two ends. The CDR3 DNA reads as TGTGCCAGCAGTGAAGGGGGCTCATGGGGGGCCTCCTACAATGAGCAGTTCTTC. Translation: CASSEGGSWGASYNEQFF.

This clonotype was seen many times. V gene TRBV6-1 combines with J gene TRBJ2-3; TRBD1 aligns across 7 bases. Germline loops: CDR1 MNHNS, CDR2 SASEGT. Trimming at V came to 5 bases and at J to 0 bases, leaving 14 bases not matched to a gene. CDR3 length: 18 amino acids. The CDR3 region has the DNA TGTGCCAGCAGTCCCTGGGCCGACAGGGTCGGTAGCACAGATACGCAGTATTTT. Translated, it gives CASSPWADRVGSTDTQYF.

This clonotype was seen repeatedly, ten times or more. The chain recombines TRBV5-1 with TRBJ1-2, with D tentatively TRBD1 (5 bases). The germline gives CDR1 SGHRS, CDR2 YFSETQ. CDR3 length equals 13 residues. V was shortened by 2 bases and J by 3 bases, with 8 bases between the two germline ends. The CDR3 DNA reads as TGCGCCAGCAGCTTTTTGACAGACTATGGCTACACCTTC. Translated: CASSFLTDYGYTF.

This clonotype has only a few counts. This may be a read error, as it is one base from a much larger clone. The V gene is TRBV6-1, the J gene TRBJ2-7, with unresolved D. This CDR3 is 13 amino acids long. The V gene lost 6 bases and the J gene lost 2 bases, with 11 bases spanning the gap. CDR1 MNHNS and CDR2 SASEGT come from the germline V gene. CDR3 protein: CASSPQNAYEQYF. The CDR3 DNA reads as TGTGCCAGCAGCCCTCAGAATGCCTACGAGCAGTACTTC.

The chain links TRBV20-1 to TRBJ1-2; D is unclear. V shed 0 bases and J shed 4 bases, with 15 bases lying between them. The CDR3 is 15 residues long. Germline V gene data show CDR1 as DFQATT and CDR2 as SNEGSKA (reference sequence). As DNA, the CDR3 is TGCAGTGCTAGAGAGCGGCATGGGGTACTCTATGGCTACACCTTC. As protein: CSARERHGVLYGYTF.

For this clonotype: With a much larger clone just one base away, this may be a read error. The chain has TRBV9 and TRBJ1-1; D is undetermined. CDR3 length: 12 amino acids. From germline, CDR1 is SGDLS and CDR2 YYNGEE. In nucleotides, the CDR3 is TGTACCAGCAGCGTAGTGAGCACTGAAGCTTTCTTT. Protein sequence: CTSSVVSTEAFF.

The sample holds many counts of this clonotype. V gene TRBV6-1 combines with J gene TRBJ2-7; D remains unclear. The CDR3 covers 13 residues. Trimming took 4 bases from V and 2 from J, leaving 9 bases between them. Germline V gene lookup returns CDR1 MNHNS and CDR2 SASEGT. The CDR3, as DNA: TGTGCCAGCAGTGTTGAAGCAGCCTACGAGCAGTACTTC. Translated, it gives CASSVEAAYEQYF.

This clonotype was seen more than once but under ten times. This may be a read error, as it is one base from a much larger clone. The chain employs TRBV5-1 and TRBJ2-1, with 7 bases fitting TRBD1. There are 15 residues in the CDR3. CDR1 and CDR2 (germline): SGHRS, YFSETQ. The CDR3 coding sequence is TGCGTCAGCAGCTTAGGACAGGCAGCCTACAATGAGCAGTTCTTC. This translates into CVSSLGQAAYNEQFF.

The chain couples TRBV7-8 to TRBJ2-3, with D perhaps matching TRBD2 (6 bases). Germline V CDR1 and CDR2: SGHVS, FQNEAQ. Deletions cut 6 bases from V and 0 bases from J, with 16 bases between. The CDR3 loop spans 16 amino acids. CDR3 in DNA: TGTGCCAGCAGTCCAGTCGGGGGAGCGAGCACAGATACGCAGTATTTT. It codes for CASSPVGGASTDTQYF.

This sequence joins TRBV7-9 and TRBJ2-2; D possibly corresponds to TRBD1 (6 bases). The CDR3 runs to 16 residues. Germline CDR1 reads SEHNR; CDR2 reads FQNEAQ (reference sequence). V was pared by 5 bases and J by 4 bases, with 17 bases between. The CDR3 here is CASSPSTTGITGELFF. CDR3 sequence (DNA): TGTGCCAGCAGCCCTTCCACGACAGGCATCACCGGGGAGCTGTTTTTT.

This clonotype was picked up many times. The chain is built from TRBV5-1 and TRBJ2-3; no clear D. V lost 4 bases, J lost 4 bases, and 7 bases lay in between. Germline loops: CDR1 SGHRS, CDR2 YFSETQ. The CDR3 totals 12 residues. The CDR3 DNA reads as TGCGCCAGCAGCGAAACAGCAGATACGCAGTATTTT. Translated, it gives CASSETADTQYF.

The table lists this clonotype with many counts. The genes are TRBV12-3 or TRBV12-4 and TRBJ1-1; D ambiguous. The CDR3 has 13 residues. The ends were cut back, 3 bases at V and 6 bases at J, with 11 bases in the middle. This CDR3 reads CASSFKAGAEAFF. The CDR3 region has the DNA TGTGCCAGCAGTTTTAAGGCCGGGGCTGAAGCTTTCTTT.

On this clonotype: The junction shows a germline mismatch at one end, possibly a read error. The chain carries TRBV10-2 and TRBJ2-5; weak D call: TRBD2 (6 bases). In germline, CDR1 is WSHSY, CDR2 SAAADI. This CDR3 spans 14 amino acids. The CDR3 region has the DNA TGCGCCAGCAGGGTAATGGGGGGAGGAGAGGCCCAGTACTTC. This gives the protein CASRVMGGGEAQYF.

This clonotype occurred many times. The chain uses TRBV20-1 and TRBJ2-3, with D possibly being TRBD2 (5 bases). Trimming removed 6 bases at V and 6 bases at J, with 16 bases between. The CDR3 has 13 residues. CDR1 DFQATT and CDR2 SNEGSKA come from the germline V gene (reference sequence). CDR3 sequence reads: CSANSRAPDTQYF. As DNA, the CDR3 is TGCAGTGCCAACTCGAGGGCCCCGGATACGCAGTATTTT.

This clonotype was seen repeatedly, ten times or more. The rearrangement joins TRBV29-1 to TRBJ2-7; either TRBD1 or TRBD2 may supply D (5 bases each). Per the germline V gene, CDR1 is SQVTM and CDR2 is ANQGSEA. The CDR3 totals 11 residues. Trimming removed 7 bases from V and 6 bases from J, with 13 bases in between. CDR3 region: CSASRGSEQYF. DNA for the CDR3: TGCAGCGCCTCGAGGGGTAGCGAGCAGTACTTC.

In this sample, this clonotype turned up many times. The CDR3 spells CASSGPDRGNTEAFF. Written as DNA, the CDR3 is TGTGCCAGTAGTGGTCCCGACAGGGGGAACACTGAAGCTTTCTTT. The chain is built from TRBV19 and TRBJ1-1, with 8 bases aligning to TRBD1. The CDR3 contains 15 residues. The V gene's germline CDR1 is LNHDA and CDR2 SQIVND (reference sequence). V lost 5 bases and J lost 1; bases outside the gene matches: 6.